One sample yielded the 29 T cell receptor beta chains listed below, sequenced in a study of blood T cell repertoires in COVID-19. Sequenced by immunoSEQ multiplex PCR; TCRdb stores in-frame clones only, minus some. The sample consists of about 55,000 clones, 80% to 85% of them appearing once. The sample taken for sequencing was peripheral blood. The receptors originated from a human donor in a cohort sampled during active or convalescent COVID-19.

Of note for this clone: The sample carries other DNA sequences with the same CDR3. The J gene is TRBJ1-2, the V gene TRBV5-6; tentatively, D is TRBD1 (6 bases). CDR1 and CDR2 from the germline V gene are SGHDT and YYEEEE. The CDR3 has 15 residues. V lost 6 bases and J 4 bases, leaving 19 bases between the germline ends. CDR3 sequence (DNA): TGTGCCAGCATGCTCCAACGGGGGGGCACCTATGGCTACACCTTC. Its translation: CASMLQRGGTYGYTF.

J is TRBJ1-5 and V is TRBV27; 9 positions agree with TRBD1. The CDR3 extends over 15 amino acids. V was clipped by 2 bases and J by 11 bases; unmatched bases: 10. Per the germline V gene, CDR1 is MNHEY and CDR2 is SMNVEV (reference sequence). CDR3 protein: CASSLRTGALKTQHF. The CDR3 DNA is TGTGCCAGCAGTTTAAGGACAGGGGCCTTAAAGACCCAGCATTTT.

The table lists this clone with a count of one. The chain is built from TRBV7-2 and TRBJ1-5, with D possibly being TRBD1 (6 bases). Germline-derived CDR1 and CDR2 are SGHTA and FQGNSA. V lost 5 bases and J 4 bases, leaving 15 bases between the germline ends. The CDR3 loop spans 15 amino acids. The CDR3 DNA sequence: TGTGCCAGCAGCCCAAAGACAGGAGAGAATCAGCCCCAGCATTTT. It is translated as CASSPKTGENQPQHF. The full variable domain, rest sourced from reference TRBV7-2 and TRBJ1-5, is GAGVSQSPSNKVTEKGKDVELRCDPISGHTALYWYRQSLGQGLEFLIYFQGNSAPDKSGLPSDRFSAERTGGSVSTLTIQRTQQEDSAVYLCASSPKTGENQPQHFGDGTRLSIL.

In its sample, this clone was seen once. The V call is TRBV6-5, the J call TRBJ2-1; TRBD1 matches 9 bases. The CDR3 runs to 15 residues. In germline, CDR1 is MNHEY, CDR2 SVGAGI. V lost 5 bases and J lost 4; bases outside the gene matches: 6. CDR3 region: CASSPRGQGYNEQFF. CDR3 DNA: TGTGCCAGCAGTCCCCGGGGACAGGGTTACAATGAGCAGTTCTTC.

The CDR3 region has the DNA TGTGCCAGCAGTTATAGTAACTATGGCTACACCTTC. Amino acid sequence: CASSYSNYGYTF. The chain joins TRBV6-2 or TRBV6-3 to TRBJ1-2; D is undetermined. CDR3 length: 12 amino acids. CDR1 and CDR2 (germline): MNHEY, SVGEGT. V was cut by 3 bases and J by 1 base, with 3 bases left in between.

The V gene is TRBV7-2, the J gene TRBJ2-4; D is possibly TRBD1 (7 bases). The V and J ends lost 5 bases and 5 bases respectively, with 22 bases between them. This CDR3 is built from 17 residues. Germline V gene data show CDR1 as SGHTA and CDR2 as FQGNSA. The CDR3 bases are TGTGCCAGCAGCACTAGAGTAACAGGAGGGGGCCAAAACATTCAGTACTTC. Its protein is CASSTRVTGGGQNIQYF.

The chain uses TRBV27 and TRBJ2-2; no clear D gene. Germline V lookup: CDR1 MNHEY, CDR2 SMNVEV (reference sequence). CDR3 length: 15 residues. V was clipped by 10 bases and J by 2 bases, with 17 bases between them. CDR3 loop: CATQNSPFNTGELFF. CDR3 nucleotide sequence: TGTGCCACCCAGAACAGTCCCTTCAACACCGGGGAGCTGTTTTTT.

The chain joins TRBV5-1 to TRBJ2-6; D is possibly TRBD2 (5 bases). The V end was cut by 0 bases, the J end by 3 bases, with 16 bases between. CDR1 and CDR2 from the germline V gene are SGHRS and YFSETQ. The CDR3 is 18 amino acids. Here the CDR3 DNA reads TGCGCCAGCAGCTTGGAGGTTTGGGAGAAGAGTGGGGCCAACGTCCTGACTTTC. The encoded protein is CASSLEVWEKSGANVLTF.

The chain recombines TRBV10-3 with TRBJ1-2; 7 bases align to TRBD1. The CDR3 runs to 13 residues. V was pared by 6 bases and J by 5 bases, with 6 bases of the junction left unmatched. CDR1 is ENHRY, CDR2 SYGVKD, per germline. The CDR3 here is CAISAGTAYGYTF. CDR3 bases: TGTGCCATCAGCGCCGGGACAGCTTATGGCTACACCTTC.

The CDR3 sequence: CASSAGTDYNEQFF. The CDR3 bases are TGCGCCAGCAGCGCCGGGACAGATTACAATGAGCAGTTCTTC. The chain couples TRBV5-1 to TRBJ2-1; 7 bases are shared with TRBD1. The germline CDR1 and CDR2 sequences are SGHRS and YFSETQ. This CDR3 has 14 residues. V gave up 4 bases and J gave up 4 bases; unmatched junction bases: 5.

Concerning this clone: Compared with germline, one end of the junction differs, possibly owing to a read error. The rearrangement links TRBV6-5 to TRBJ2-2; 8 bases align to TRBD2. The CDR3 loop spans 11 amino acids. Germline CDR1 and CDR2: MNHEY and SVGAGI. The chain's CDR3 is CASSYRGGLFF. The CDR3, as DNA: TGTGCCAGCAGTTACCGGGGGGGGCTGTTTTTT.

The V and J genes are TRBV7-8 and TRBJ1-4; a possible D gene is TRBD1 (6 bases). The CDR3 totals 16 residues. V was cut by 1 base and J by 3 bases, with 12 bases left in between. The germline V gene encodes CDR1 SGHVS and CDR2 FQNEAQ. The CDR3 here is CASSLGAGAANEKLFF. CDR3 sequence (DNA): TGTGCCAGCAGCTTAGGGGCAGGGGCCGCTAATGAAAAACTGTTTTTT.

This clone has only one observation. The chain links TRBV6-5 to TRBJ2-2; tentatively, D is TRBD2 (5 bases). Germline CDR1 and CDR2: MNHEY and SVGAGI. CDR3 length: 14 residues. Trimming took 6 bases from V and 4 from J, leaving 12 bases between them. The CDR3 DNA follows: TGTGCCAGCAGAGCCCCGGGGAGCACCGGGGAGCTGTTTTTT. This translates into CASRAPGSTGELFF.

The V call is TRBV27, the J call TRBJ2-7; TRBD2 might be the D (5 bases). In germline, CDR1 is MNHEY, CDR2 SMNVEV (reference sequence). Trimming pared 3 bases from V and 3 bases from J, leaving 9 bases between. CDR3 length: 13 residues. The CDR3 nucleotides read TGTGCCAGCAGTTTGTACCGGGACTACGAGCAGTACTTC. Amino acids: CASSLYRDYEQYF.

The J gene is TRBJ1-2, the V gene TRBV6-5, with 9 bases that match TRBD1. V lost 5 bases and J lost 2; bases outside the gene matches: 3. Germline CDR1 is MNHEY and CDR2 is SVGAGI. The CDR3 runs to 14 residues. The CDR3 coding sequence is TGTGCCAGCAGTCCTGACAGGGGGAACTATGGCTACACCTTC. It translates to CASSPDRGNYGYTF.

V usage is TRBV6-5 and J usage is TRBJ1-2, with 7 bases that match TRBD1. The CDR3 runs 14 residues. Germline CDR1 and CDR2: MNHEY and SVGAGI. V shed 8 bases and J 0 bases; nucleotides not matched to a gene: 6. The CDR3 here is CASGGTEANYGYTF. In DNA, the CDR3 is TGTGCCAGCGGCGGGACAGAAGCTAACTATGGCTACACCTTC.

This clone has a handful of counts. The rearrangement uses TRBV27 and TRBJ1-1, with 8 nucleotides matching TRBD1. The CDR3 extends over 13 amino acids. The germline CDR1 and CDR2 sequences are MNHEY and SMNVEV (reference sequence). The J segment lost 7 bases and the V segment lost 4 bases, leaving 5 bases of the junction unmatched. The CDR3 is CASSSAQGGEAFF. DNA for the CDR3: TGTGCCAGCAGTTCCGCACAGGGGGGTGAAGCTTTCTTT.

V gene TRBV11-3 combines with J gene TRBJ2-1; TRBD1 agrees at 9 bases. The V gene end was trimmed by 5 bases and the J gene end by 2 bases; junction bases not matched to a gene: 7. Germline loops: CDR1 SGHNT, CDR2 YENEEA. The CDR3 has 16 amino acids. CDR3 protein: CASSPGQGYTYNEQFF. The CDR3 DNA is TGTGCCAGCAGCCCTGGACAGGGGTACACCTACAATGAGCAGTTCTTC.

The V and J genes are TRBV12-3 or TRBV12-4 and TRBJ1-2; 7 bases are shared with TRBD1. This CDR3 has 13 residues. V lost 2 bases, J lost 4 bases, and 1 base stayed unmatched. The CDR3 sequence is CASSLRDSYGYTF. The DNA for the CDR3 is TGTGCCAGCAGTTTACGGGACAGCTATGGCTACACCTTC.

The rearrangement links TRBV6-6 to TRBJ1-6; 12 nucleotides align to TRBD1. The CDR3 length is 16 residues. V dropped 5 bases and J dropped 11; count of bases not matched to a gene: 10. The germline V gene encodes CDR1 MNHNY and CDR2 SVGAGI (reference sequence). The CDR3 reads CASSPAGTGGPTPLHF. CDR3 bases: TGTGCCAGCAGTCCCGCCGGGACAGGGGGCCCGACACCCCTCCACTTT.

This clone was recorded once. CDR3 nucleotides: TGTGCCAGCAGCTTAATTACCGGGGGGACAGGGGGCGGTGGCTACACCTTC. Translation: CASSLITGGTGGGGYTF. The V gene is TRBV7-8, the J gene TRBJ1-2; TRBD1 agrees at 12 bases. This CDR3 region has 17 residues. V lost 2 bases to trimming and J lost 7 bases; unmatched junction nucleotides: 11. Germline V gene sequence: CDR1 SGHVS, CDR2 FQNEAQ.

The CDR3 DNA follows: TGTGCCAGCAGCCAAGTCAGTGGCCTAGCGGGGGGGAACAATGAGCAGTTCTTC. Its protein product is CASSQVSGLAGGNNEQFF. The chain joins TRBV3-1 (or the pseudogene TRBV3-2) to TRBJ2-1; 12 bases match TRBD2. The germline gives CDR1 LGHDT, CDR2 YNNKEL (reference sequence). V lost 1 base and J lost 5; bases outside the gene matches: 9. This CDR3 comprises 18 residues.

The chain has TRBV7-8 and TRBJ2-3, with TRBD1 matching over 9 bases. The ends lost 4 bases at V and 5 bases at J; junction bases unmatched: 4. Germline CDR1 and CDR2: SGHVS and FQNEAQ. The CDR3 covers 14 residues. The CDR3 region has the DNA TGTGCCAGCAGCTCGGGACAGGGAAAAGATACGCAGTATTTT. Amino acid sequence: CASSSGQGKDTQYF.

V is TRBV29-1 and J is TRBJ2-7; the match to TRBD1 covers 8 bases. The CDR3 has 16 residues. Per the germline V gene, CDR1 is SQVTM and CDR2 is ANQGSEA. After removal of 3 bases from V and 1 base from J, the junction contained 11 bases not matched to a gene. CDR3 DNA: TGCAGCGTTGATGGATTAGGGACAGGTAATTCCTACGAGCAGTACTTC. Amino acid sequence: CSVDGLGTGNSYEQYF.

The chain recombines TRBV20-1 with TRBJ2-5; unclear D gene. Germline V gene sequence: CDR1 DFQATT, CDR2 SNEGSKA (reference sequence). The CDR3 length is 11 residues. Trimming took off 4 bases at V and 3 bases at J, with 6 bases between the two ends. The CDR3 DNA follows: TGCAGTGCTACCGTTGAAGAGACCCAGTACTTC. Its protein product is CSATVEETQYF.

This clone is medium-sized by share. The chain employs TRBV4-3 and TRBJ2-7, with TRBD1 identical over 9 bases. Germline V lookup: CDR1 LGHNA, CDR2 YSLEER. V shed 1 base and J 1 base; nucleotides not matched to a gene: 2. CDR3 length: 15 residues. CDR3 amino acids: CASSQATGGSYEQYF. CDR3 nucleotides: TGCGCCAGCAGCCAAGCGACAGGGGGGTCCTACGAGCAGTACTTC.

This clone was recorded only once. The V call is TRBV6-5, the J call TRBJ1-4; D remains ambiguous. Germline CDR1 MNHEY, CDR2 SVGAGI. There are 12 residues in the CDR3. Trimming took 5 bases from V and 3 from J, leaving 4 bases between them. This chain's CDR3 is CASSPSNEKLFF. CDR3 sequence (DNA): TGTGCCAGCAGTCCTTCTAATGAAAAACTGTTTTTT.

V and J are TRBV5-1 and TRBJ1-4; no firm D call. V was cut by 0 bases and J by 5 bases, with 5 bases left in between. The CDR3 is 13 residues long. CDR1 is SGHRS, CDR2 YFSETQ, per germline. The CDR3 nucleotides are TGCGCCAGCAGCTTGGGGCAGAATGAAAAACTGTTTTTT. Protein product: CASSLGQNEKLFF. Combining the CDR3 with reference TRBV5-1 and TRBJ1-4 gives the whole variable domain KAGVTQTPRYLIKTRGQQVTLSCSPISGHRSVSWYQQTPGQGLQFLFEYFSETQRNKGNFPGRFSGRQFSNSRSEMNVSTLELGDSALYLCASSLGQNEKLFFGSGTQLSVL.

The V gene is TRBV7-2, the J gene TRBJ1-2; D possibly corresponds to TRBD1 (6 bases). The CDR3 has 13 residues. Trimming took off 5 bases at V and 1 base at J, with 8 bases between the two ends. CDR1 and CDR2 (germline): SGHTA, FQGNSA. CDR3 bases: TGTGCCAGCAGCCAGGACAGTAACTATGGCTACACCTTC. This sequence encodes CASSQDSNYGYTF.